These T cell receptor beta chains were read from a single sample in a study of CD8+ T cells in alopecia areata. The table came from immunoSEQ multiplex PCR; TCRdb's copy has only in-frame clones and leaves some out. The table has approximately 58,000 clones, about 44% seen once. The sample comprised NKG2D-low CD8+ T cells sorted from blood. The receptor source for this set is a human donor with alopecia areata. Both conserved end residues are part of each CDR3. The D gene is left open where the match is weak. Clone size, where shown, is once, few, many, or a class for clones that have expanded.

CDR3nt,CDR3aa,j_gene,v_gene,d_gene,abundance
TGTGCCAGCAGCTTAGTTTCCGGACTAGACTTCTTC,CASSLVSGLDFF,TRBJ2-1,TRBV11-2,TRBD2,few
TGTGCCAGCAGCCAAGGGGGCGGCTACACCTTC,CASSQGGGYTF,TRBJ1-2,TRBV7-9,TRBD1,few
TGCAGCGCCTTAACAGGGGATAGCAATCAGCCCCAGCATTTT,CSALTGDSNQPQHF,TRBJ1-5,TRBV29-1,TRBD1,few
TGTGCCAGCAGTGATAAGACAGCTACCTACGAGCAGTACTTC,CASSDKTATYEQYF,TRBJ2-7,TRBV2,-,few
TGTGCCTCAGGGGGGACACAGGCCTACGAGCAGTACTTC,CASGGTQAYEQYF,TRBJ2-7,TRBV27,-,-
TGTGCCAGCAGCTTGGAACGGGGGCTCCCCTACAATGAGCAGTTCTTC,CASSLERGLPYNEQFF,TRBJ2-1,TRBV5-6,-,-
TGCAGCGTTGAGATTCGACAGGGGATCTATGGCTACACCTTC,CSVEIRQGIYGYTF,TRBJ1-2,TRBV29-1,TRBD1,-
TGCGCCAGCAGCCAAGTAGCGGGAGAATACAATGAGCAGTTCTTC,CASSQVAGEYNEQFF,TRBJ2-1,TRBV4-1,TRBD2,few
TGTGCCAGCAGCTCAGCAGGTACCTACGAGCAGTACTTC,CASSSAGTYEQYF,TRBJ2-7,TRBV11-1,-,-
TGTGCCAGCACCAGGACAGTCACCTCCTACGAGCAGTACTTC,CASTRTVTSYEQYF,TRBJ2-7,TRBV2,-,many
TGTGCCAGCAGTATTGACGGGAGAGGGGGGACTGGGTACGAGCAGTACTTC,CASSIDGRGGTGYEQYF,TRBJ2-7,TRBV28,-,-
TGTGCCAGCAGTTTACGGCAGGGGGGACCATCTAGCACAGATACGCAGTATTTT,CASSLRQGGPSSTDTQYF,TRBJ2-3,TRBV28,-,few
TGCAGCGTTACCGGGACAGGGAGTTACAATGAGCAGTTCTTC,CSVTGTGSYNEQFF,TRBJ2-1,TRBV29-1,TRBD1,few
TGTGCCAGCAGTTTTTATAGCGGGAGGGGTTACGAGCAGTACTTC,CASSFYSGRGYEQYF,TRBJ2-7,TRBV27,TRBD2,few
TGCGCCAGCAGCCAAGATCCTTCCTGGGGCGAGCAGTACTTC,CASSQDPSWGEQYF,TRBJ2-7,TRBV4-1,-,-
TGTGCCAGCAGTGTTTCAGCGGGGGAGTTCGGGGAGCTGTTTTTT,CASSVSAGEFGELFF,TRBJ2-2,TRBV2,TRBD2,-